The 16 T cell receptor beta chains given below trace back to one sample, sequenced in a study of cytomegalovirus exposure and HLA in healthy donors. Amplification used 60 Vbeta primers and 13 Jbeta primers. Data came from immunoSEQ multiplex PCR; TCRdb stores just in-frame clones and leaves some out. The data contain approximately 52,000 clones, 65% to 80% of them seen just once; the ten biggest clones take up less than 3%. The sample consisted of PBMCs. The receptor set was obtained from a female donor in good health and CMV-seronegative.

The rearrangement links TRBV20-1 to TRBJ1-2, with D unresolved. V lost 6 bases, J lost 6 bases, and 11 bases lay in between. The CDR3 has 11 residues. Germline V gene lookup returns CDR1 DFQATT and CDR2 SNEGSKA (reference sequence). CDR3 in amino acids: CSARPGDGYTF. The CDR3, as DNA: TGCAGTGCCCGGCCGGGTGATGGCTACACCTTC.

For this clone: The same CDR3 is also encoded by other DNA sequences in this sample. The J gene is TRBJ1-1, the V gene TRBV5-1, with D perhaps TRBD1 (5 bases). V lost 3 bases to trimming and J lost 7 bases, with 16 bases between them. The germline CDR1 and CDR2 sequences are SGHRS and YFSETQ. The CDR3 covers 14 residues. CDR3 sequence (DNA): TGCGCCAGCAGCTGGCTGGAGGGACGGAATGAAGCTTTCTTT. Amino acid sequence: CASSWLEGRNEAFF.

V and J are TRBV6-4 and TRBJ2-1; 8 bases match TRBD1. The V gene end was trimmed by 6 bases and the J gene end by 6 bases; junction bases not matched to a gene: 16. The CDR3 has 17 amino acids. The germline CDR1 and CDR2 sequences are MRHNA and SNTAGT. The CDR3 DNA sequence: TGTGCCAGCAGAACCAGCGCCGGGGCAGGGGGCCCCAATGAGCAGTTCTTC. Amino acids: CASRTSAGAGGPNEQFF.

In DNA, the CDR3 is TGTGCCAGCTCACCACGGACAGAAGGAAACACCATATATTTT. Translation: CASSPRTEGNTIYF. The V and J genes are TRBV18 and TRBJ1-3; weak D call: TRBD1 (6 bases). This CDR3 has 14 residues. Between the trimmed V and J ends, which lost 1 base and 4 bases, there was a span of 8 bases. Looked up from germline, CDR1 is KGHSH and CDR2 is LQKENI. Looking up the rest from reference TRBV18 and TRBJ1-3 gives the full variable domain: NAGVMQNPRHLVRRRGQEARLRCSPMKGHSHVYWYRQLPEEGLKFMVYLQKENIIDESGMPKERFSAEFPKEGPSILRIQQVVRGDSAAYFCASSPRTEGNTIYFGEGSWLTVV.

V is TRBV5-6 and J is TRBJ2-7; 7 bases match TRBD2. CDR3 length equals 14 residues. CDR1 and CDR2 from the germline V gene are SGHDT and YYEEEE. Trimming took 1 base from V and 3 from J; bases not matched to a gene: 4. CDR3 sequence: CASSLYRTSYEQYF. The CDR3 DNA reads TGTGCCAGCAGCTTGTATCGGACTAGCTACGAGCAGTACTTC.

The chain's CDR3 is CAWSRPGQGFNEQFF. DNA for the CDR3: TGTGCCTGGAGCCGACCGGGACAGGGGTTCAATGAGCAGTTCTTC. The V and J genes are TRBV30 and TRBJ2-1, with 10 positions matching TRBD1. Trimming at V came to 3 bases and at J to 6 bases, leaving 8 bases not matched to a gene. CDR1 and CDR2 (germline): GTSNPN, SVGIG (reference sequence). CDR3 length: 15 amino acids.

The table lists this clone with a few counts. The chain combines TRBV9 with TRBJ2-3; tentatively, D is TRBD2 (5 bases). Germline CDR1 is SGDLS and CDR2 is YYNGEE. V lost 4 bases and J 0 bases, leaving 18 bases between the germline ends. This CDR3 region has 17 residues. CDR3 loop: CASSYSPLAGSTDTQYF. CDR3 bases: TGTGCCAGCAGCTATTCCCCCCTAGCAGGTAGCACAGATACGCAGTATTTT. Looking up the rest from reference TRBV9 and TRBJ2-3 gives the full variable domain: DSGVTQTPKHLITATGQRVTLRCSPRSGDLSVYWYQQSLDQGLQFLIQYYNGEERAKGNILERFSAQQFPDLHSELNLSSLELGDSALYFCASSYSPLAGSTDTQYFGPGTRLTVL.

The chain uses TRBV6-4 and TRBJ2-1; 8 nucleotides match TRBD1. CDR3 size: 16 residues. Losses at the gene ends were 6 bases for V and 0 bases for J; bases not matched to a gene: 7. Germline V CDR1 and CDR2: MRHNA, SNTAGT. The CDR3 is CASSRQGTSSYNEQFF. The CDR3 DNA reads TGTGCCAGCAGCCGACAGGGGACGAGCTCCTACAATGAGCAGTTCTTC.

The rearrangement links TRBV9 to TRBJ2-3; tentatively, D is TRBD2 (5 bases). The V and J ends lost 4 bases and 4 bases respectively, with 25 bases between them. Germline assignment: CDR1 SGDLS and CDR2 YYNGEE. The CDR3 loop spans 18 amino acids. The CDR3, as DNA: TGTGCCAGCAGCACCAGGACTGTTAGAGGGAGTTGGTCAGATACGCAGTATTTT. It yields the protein CASSTRTVRGSWSDTQYF.

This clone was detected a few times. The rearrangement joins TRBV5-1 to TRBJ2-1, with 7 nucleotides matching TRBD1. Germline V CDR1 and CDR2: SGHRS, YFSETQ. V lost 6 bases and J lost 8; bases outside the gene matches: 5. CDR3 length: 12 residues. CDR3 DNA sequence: TGCGCCAGCACCCTTGACAGGGATGAGCAGTTCTTC. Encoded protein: CASTLDRDEQFF.

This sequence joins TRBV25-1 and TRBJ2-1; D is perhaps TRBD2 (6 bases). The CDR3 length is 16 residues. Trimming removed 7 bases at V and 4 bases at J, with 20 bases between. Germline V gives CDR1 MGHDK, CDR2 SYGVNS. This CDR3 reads CASTTGGKPSYNEQFF. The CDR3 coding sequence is TGTGCCAGCACCACCGGCGGGAAACCATCGTACAATGAGCAGTTCTTC.

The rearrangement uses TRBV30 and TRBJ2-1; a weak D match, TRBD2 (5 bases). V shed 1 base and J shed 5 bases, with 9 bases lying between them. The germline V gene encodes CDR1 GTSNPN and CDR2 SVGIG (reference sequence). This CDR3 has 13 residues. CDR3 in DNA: TGTGCCTGGAGTGGGGGAGCCAACAATGAGCAGTTCTTC. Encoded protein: CAWSGGANNEQFF. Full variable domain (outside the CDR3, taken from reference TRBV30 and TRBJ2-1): SQTIHQWPATLVQPVGSPLSLECTVEGTSNPNLYWYRQAAGRGLQLLFYSVGIGQISSEVPQNLSASRPQDRQFILSSKKLLLSDSGFYLCAWSGGANNEQFFGPGTRLTVL.

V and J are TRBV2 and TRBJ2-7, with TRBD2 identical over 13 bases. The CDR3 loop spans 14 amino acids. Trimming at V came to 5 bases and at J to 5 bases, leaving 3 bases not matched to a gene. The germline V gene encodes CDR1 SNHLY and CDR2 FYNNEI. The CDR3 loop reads CASSPGLAGNEQYF. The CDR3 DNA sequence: TGTGCCAGCAGTCCGGGACTAGCGGGGAACGAGCAGTACTTC.

CDR3 region: CAWIPDQGEQYF. CDR3 DNA sequence: TGTGCCTGGATCCCGGACCAGGGCGAGCAGTACTTC. The V gene is TRBV30, the J gene TRBJ2-7; D is perhaps TRBD1 (5 bases). V lost 4 bases to trimming and J lost 6 bases, with 13 bases between them. Germline CDR1 is GTSNPN and CDR2 is SVGIG (reference sequence). The CDR3 runs 12 residues.

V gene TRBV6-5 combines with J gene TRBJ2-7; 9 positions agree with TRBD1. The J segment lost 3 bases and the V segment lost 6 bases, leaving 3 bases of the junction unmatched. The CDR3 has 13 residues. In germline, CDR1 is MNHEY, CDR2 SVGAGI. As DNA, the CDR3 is TGTGCCAGCAGGGCGGGACAGGGCTACGAGCAGTACTTC. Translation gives CASRAGQGYEQYF.

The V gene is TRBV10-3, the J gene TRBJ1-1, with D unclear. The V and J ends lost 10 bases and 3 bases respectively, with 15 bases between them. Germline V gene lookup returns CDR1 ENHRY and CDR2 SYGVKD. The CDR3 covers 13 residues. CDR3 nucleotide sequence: TGTGCCACCGCAATTAAGGAGGACACTGAAGCTTTCTTT. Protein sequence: CATAIKEDTEAFF.